One sample yielded the 5 T cell receptor beta chains listed below, sequenced in a study of blood T cell repertoires in COVID-19. TCRdb's table, derived via immunoSEQ multiplex PCR, lists solely in-frame clones and lacks some. The data show about 43,000 clones, approximately 90% seen once. The sequenced sample consisted of peripheral blood. The receptors stem from an elderly woman with active COVID-19.

This clone occurred a few times. The rearrangement uses TRBV25-1 and TRBJ1-6; D not resolved. The V end lost 4 bases, the J end lost 3 bases, and 10 bases lay between the germline ends. The CDR3 runs to 15 residues. Germline V gene data show CDR1 as MGHDK and CDR2 as SYGVNS. CDR3 loop: CASSAPQDYNSPLHF. In DNA form, the CDR3 reads TGTGCCAGCAGTGCCCCGCAGGACTATAATTCACCCCTCCACTTT.

In DNA, the CDR3 is TGTGCCAGCTCACCGATAAACCGGGGGAACACTGAAGCTTTCTTT. Its translation: CASSPINRGNTEAFF. This sequence joins TRBV18 and TRBJ1-1; D gene uncertain. Trimming removed 3 bases from V and 1 base from J, with 12 bases in between. CDR3 length equals 15 residues. Germline assignment: CDR1 KGHSH and CDR2 LQKENI. Full variable domain (missing parts from reference TRBV18 and TRBJ1-1): NAGVMQNPRHLVRRRGQEARLRCSPMKGHSHVYWYRQLPEEGLKFMVYLQKENIIDESGMPKERFSAEFPKEGPSILRIQQVVRGDSAAYFCASSPINRGNTEAFFGQGTRLTVV.

The chain has TRBV19 and TRBJ1-2, with TRBD1 identical over 10 bases. Germline V lookup: CDR1 LNHDA, CDR2 SQIVND (reference sequence). There are 16 residues in the CDR3. The V and J ends lost 4 bases and 6 bases, in that order; junction bases with no gene match: 11. CDR3 sequence reads: CASSTFTGTGADGYTF. The CDR3 coding sequence is TGTGCCAGTAGTACCTTCACCGGGACAGGGGCCGATGGCTACACCTTC.

This clone occurred a few times. The genes are TRBV4-2 and TRBJ2-7, with D hard to call. The germline gives CDR1 LGHNA, CDR2 YNFKEQ. There are 13 residues in the CDR3. Trimming cost V 1 base and J 1 base, with 5 bases left between them. CDR3 region: CASSQAPSYEQYF. The CDR3 coding sequence is TGTGCCAGCAGCCAAGCCCCATCCTACGAGCAGTACTTC.

J is TRBJ1-4 and V is TRBV6-1, with a possible D match to TRBD1 (6 bases). V was cut by 0 bases and J by 5 bases, with 13 bases left in between. The CDR3 consists of 16 residues. The germline CDR1 and CDR2 sequences are MNHNS and SASEGT. This CDR3 reads CASSEARWGPNEKLFF. DNA of the CDR3: TGTGCCAGCAGTGAAGCGCGATGGGGGCCAAATGAAAAACTGTTTTTT.